These 32 T cell receptor beta chains came from one sample sequenced in a study of shared clonotypes between healthy human individuals. Generated by immunoSEQ multiplex PCR, the TCRdb table keeps only in-frame clones and is missing some. The sample includes roughly 1,100,000 clones, approximately 72% of them seen just once. Specimen: memory CD4+ T cells sorted from blood. The subset denotes: CD45RA-negative fraction. The origin of the receptors is a man aged 18-30 years in good health.

For this clone: Other DNA sequences from this sample encode an identical CDR3 as well. The genes are TRBV19 and TRBJ2-7; D may correspond to TRBD1 or TRBD2 (5 bases each). CDR1 and CDR2 (germline): LNHDA, SQIVND (reference sequence). V dropped 6 bases and J dropped 0 bases, with 12 bases sitting between them. The CDR3 has 14 amino acids. CDR3 sequence: CASSLRDGSYEQYF. CDR3 coding DNA: TGTGCCAGTAGCCTCCGGGACGGCTCCTACGAGCAGTACTTC.

This rearrangement joins TRBV25-1 to TRBJ1-6; no firm D call. This CDR3 comprises 15 residues. Germline V gives CDR1 MGHDK, CDR2 SYGVNS. V shed 4 bases and J shed 7 bases, with 14 bases lying between them. CDR3: CASSAATGNNSPLHF. The CDR3 bases are TGTGCCAGCAGTGCCGCGACTGGGAACAATTCACCCCTCCACTTT.

This clone was detected once. The V gene is TRBV18, the J gene TRBJ2-1, with TRBD1 matching over 7 bases. This CDR3 comprises 17 residues. Germline CDR1 reads KGHSH; CDR2 reads LQKENI. The ends lost 4 bases at V and 0 bases at J; junction bases unmatched: 9. The CDR3 protein is CASSQLPGQSSYNEQFF. For the CDR3, the DNA is TGTGCCAGCTCACAACTTCCGGGACAGAGCTCCTACAATGAGCAGTTCTTC.

The V gene is TRBV9, the J gene TRBJ1-6, with 7 positions matching TRBD1. CDR1 is SGDLS, CDR2 YYNGEE, per germline. This CDR3 has 14 amino acids. The ends lost 4 bases at V and 10 bases at J; junction bases unmatched: 8. The CDR3 is CASSPRDSGSPLHF. Written as DNA, the CDR3 is TGTGCCAGCAGCCCGAGGGACAGCGGGTCACCCCTCCACTTT.

The genes are TRBV5-1 and TRBJ2-3; 8 bases agree with TRBD1. This CDR3 spans 13 amino acids. V lost 3 bases and J lost 6; bases outside the gene matches: 3. Germline assignment: CDR1 SGHRS and CDR2 YFSETQ. The CDR3 bases are TGCGCCAGCAGCTCGGACAGGGCCGATACGCAGTATTTT. Its translation is CASSSDRADTQYF. Filled out from reference TRBV5-1 and TRBJ2-3, the complete variable domain reads KAGVTQTPRYLIKTRGQQVTLSCSPISGHRSVSWYQQTPGQGLQFLFEYFSETQRNKGNFPGRFSGRQFSNSRSEMNVSTLELGDSALYLCASSSDRADTQYFGPGTRLTVL.

The gene calls are TRBV6-5 and TRBJ2-3; D is possibly TRBD1 (5 bases). From germline, CDR1 is MNHEY and CDR2 SVGAGI. The ends were cut back, 3 bases at V and 4 bases at J, with 17 bases in the middle. This CDR3 has 16 residues. The DNA of the CDR3 is TGTGCCAGCAGTTATGTGAGGCAGGGTCTCCCAGATACGCAGTATTTT. Translation gives CASSYVRQGLPDTQYF.

V gene TRBV7-2 combines with J gene TRBJ1-4; D unclear. The ends were cut back, 1 base at V and 10 bases at J, with 7 bases in the middle. CDR1 and CDR2 from the germline V gene are SGHTA and FQGNSA. This CDR3 comprises 12 residues. The CDR3 loop is CASSLVMVKLFF. The CDR3 DNA reads as TGTGCCAGCAGCTTAGTTATGGTAAAACTGTTTTTT.

Written as DNA, the CDR3 is TGCGCCAGCAGCCAAGATGCTAGCGGGAGGTCCCGGTTCTTC. It translates to CASSQDASGRSRFF. The chain combines TRBV4-3 with TRBJ2-1, with 11 bases aligning to TRBD2. Germline V gene lookup returns CDR1 LGHNA and CDR2 YSLEER. Germline trimming cut 0 bases from V and 15 bases from J; bases unmatched to any gene: 7. The CDR3 contains 14 residues.

The chain has TRBV11-2 and TRBJ2-2; D unresolved. In germline, CDR1 is SGHAT, CDR2 FQNNGV. The ends were cut back, 2 bases at V and 6 bases at J, with 16 bases in the middle. The CDR3 contains 16 residues. CDR3 nucleotide sequence: TGTGCCAGCAGCTTATCGACCAGCCGTGGAGCCGGGGAGCTGTTTTTT. Its protein product is CASSLSTSRGAGELFF.

The CDR3 nucleotides are TGTGCCAGCAGCTTAGAGTTGCGCTACGAGCAGTACTTC. Translating it yields CASSLELRYEQYF. This chain connects TRBV7-2 to TRBJ2-7; no reliable D call. Between the trimmed V and J ends, which lost 1 base and 3 bases, there was a span of 7 bases. The CDR3 is 13 residues long. Germline V lookup: CDR1 SGHTA, CDR2 FQGNSA. Full variable domain (missing parts from reference TRBV7-2 and TRBJ2-7): GAGVSQSPSNKVTEKGKDVELRCDPISGHTALYWYRQSLGQGLEFLIYFQGNSAPDKSGLPSDRFSAERTGGSVSTLTIQRTQQEDSAVYLCASSLELRYEQYFGPGTRLTVT.

The chain carries TRBV6-1 and TRBJ1-6; D perhaps matches TRBD1 (5 bases). This CDR3 has 12 residues. Trimming left V 5 bases short and J 9 bases short, with 8 bases between. CDR1 is MNHNS, CDR2 SASEGT, per germline. CDR3 residues: CASSYQGSPLHF. CDR3 DNA: TGTGCCAGCAGTTATCAGGGTTCACCCCTCCACTTT.

The V and J genes are TRBV7-9 and TRBJ2-4; unclear D gene. CDR3 length equals 15 residues. V lost 5 bases, J lost 1 base, and 12 bases lay in between. Germline lookup yields CDR1 SEHNR and CDR2 FQNEAQ (reference sequence). The CDR3, as DNA: TGTGCCAGCAGCCCGCCCGTCGGGGCCAAAAACATTCAGTACTTC. This sequence encodes CASSPPVGAKNIQYF.

This clone showed up just once. The chain is built from TRBV27 and TRBJ2-1, with 7 bases fitting TRBD2. The CDR3 totals 16 residues. J lost 5 bases, V lost 5 bases, and 12 bases had no gene match. Germline-derived CDR1 and CDR2 are MNHEY and SMNVEV (reference sequence). The chain's CDR3 is CASSIALTGGNNEQFF. CDR3 DNA: TGTGCCAGCAGTATAGCTCTTACGGGGGGAAACAATGAGCAGTTCTTC.

This clone is a singleton in its sample. This rearrangement joins TRBV28 to TRBJ2-7; 9 bases map to TRBD2. The V gene's germline CDR1 is MDHEN and CDR2 SYDVKM. With V trimmed by 5 bases and J by 8 bases, 7 bases remained unmatched. The CDR3 loop spans 13 amino acids. The CDR3 here is CASSPSGLAKQYF. In DNA, the CDR3 is TGTGCCAGCAGTCCCTCCGGACTAGCGAAGCAGTACTTC.

CDR3 sequence: CASSQGTGGYGYTF. The DNA of the CDR3 is TGTGCCAGCAGCCAAGGAACAGGGGGTTATGGCTACACCTTC. The rearrangement joins TRBV14 to TRBJ1-2; 8 nucleotides line up with TRBD1. With 1 base clipped from V and 5 bases from J, the junction kept 3 bases outside the gene matches. In germline, CDR1 is SGHDN, CDR2 FVKESK. This CDR3 contains 14 residues. Supplemented by reference TRBV14 and TRBJ1-2, the full variable domain reads EAGVTQFPSHSVIEKGQTVTLRCDPISGHDNLYWYRRVMGKEIKFLLHFVKESKQDESGMPNNRFLAERTGGTYSTLKVQPAELEDSGVYFCASSQGTGGYGYTFGSGTRLTVV.

The J gene is TRBJ1-6, the V gene TRBV28, with 8 positions matching TRBD1. The CDR3 contains 16 residues. CDR1 and CDR2 (germline): MDHEN, SYDVKM. The trim removed 5 bases at V and 11 bases at J, leaving 14 bases unmatched. The CDR3 region is CASSPNRQGLGAPLHF. The CDR3 coding sequence is TGTGCCAGCAGTCCCAACCGACAGGGGTTAGGGGCACCCCTCCACTTT. The complete variable domain, with remaining parts taken from reference TRBV28 and TRBJ1-6, reads DVKVTQSSRYLVKRTGEKVFLECVQDMDHENMFWYRQDPGLGLRLIYFSYDVKMKEKGDIPEGYSVSREKKERFSLILESASTNQTSMYLCASSPNRQGLGAPLHFGNGTRLTVT.

This clone has a single count. The chain is built from TRBV28 and TRBJ1-2; 10 nucleotides align to TRBD1. Germline lookup yields CDR1 MDHEN and CDR2 SYDVKM. The trim removed 6 bases at V and 7 bases at J, leaving 8 bases unmatched. The CDR3 consists of 14 residues. CDR3 nucleotide sequence: TGTGCCAGCAGCTACGTGACAGGGGGCATTGGCTACACCTTC. It codes for CASSYVTGGIGYTF.

The chain is built from TRBV7-9 and TRBJ2-5; the match to TRBD1 covers 11 bases. Germline V lookup: CDR1 SEHNR, CDR2 FQNEAQ (reference sequence). This CDR3 has 16 amino acids. The J segment lost 11 bases and the V segment lost 3 bases, leaving 14 bases of the junction unmatched. Here the CDR3 DNA reads TGTGCCAGCAGCTTGCCCTCCGGGACAGGGGGGACTGAGCAGTACTTC. This sequence encodes CASSLPSGTGGTEQYF.

This sequence joins TRBV10-1 and TRBJ1-4; D not certain. The CDR3 loop spans 14 amino acids. The germline gives CDR1 WNHNN, CDR2 SYGVQD (reference sequence). The V and J ends lost 2 bases and 8 bases respectively, with 12 bases between them. The CDR3 region is CASSEINYTEKLFF. For the CDR3, the DNA is TGCGCCAGCAGTGAGATTAACTACACAGAAAAACTGTTTTTT.

V and J are TRBV5-1 and TRBJ2-5; possible D gene TRBD2, 7 bases. The CDR3 has 15 residues. V lost 3 bases and J lost 4, with 16 bases in between. From germline, CDR1 is SGHRS and CDR2 YFSETQ. The CDR3 coding sequence is TGCGCCAGCAGCTCACGTTCGGGGGGCCTAGAGACCCAGTACTTC. Translating it yields CASSSRSGGLETQYF.

The chain links TRBV5-1 to TRBJ2-7; 9 nucleotides align to TRBD1. V shed 0 bases, J shed 5 bases, and the junction held 6 bases outside the gene matches. The CDR3 is made up of 15 amino acids. Germline values: CDR1 SGHRS, CDR2 YFSETQ. The CDR3: CASSLGAGQGDEQYF. CDR3 nucleotide sequence: TGCGCCAGCAGCTTGGGGGCGGGACAGGGTGACGAGCAGTACTTC.

This clone was seen more than once but under ten times. The same CDR3 can be traced to other DNA sequences in this sample. The chain links TRBV5-1 to TRBJ2-1, with D perhaps TRBD1 (6 bases). Trimming took 4 bases from V and 1 from J, leaving 12 bases between them. CDR1 and CDR2 (germline): SGHRS, YFSETQ. The CDR3 runs to 15 residues. The CDR3 reads CASSLSGESYNEQFF. CDR3 DNA: TGCGCCAGCAGCCTTTCAGGGGAGTCCTACAATGAGCAGTTCTTC.

This clone has more than one count but fewer than ten. The CDR3 reads CATSPDRVGGYTF. The DNA of the CDR3 is TGTGCCACCAGCCCCGACAGGGTCGGAGGCTACACCTTC. The chain employs TRBV15 and TRBJ1-2, with 7 bases aligning to TRBD1. Germline V lookup: CDR1 LNHNV, CDR2 YYDKDF (reference sequence). CDR3 length equals 13 residues. J lost 8 bases, V lost 5 bases, and 8 bases had no gene match.

This clone came up a few times. The chain couples TRBV14 to TRBJ1-6, with D unclear. Germline V lookup: CDR1 SGHDN, CDR2 FVKESK. The V gene lost 3 bases and the J gene lost 5 bases, with 11 bases spanning the gap. This CDR3 comprises 15 residues. The CDR3 DNA reads as TGTGCCAGCAGCCAGCAGCGGGTCCATAATTCACCCCTCCACTTT. Translating it yields CASSQQRVHNSPLHF.

This chain joins TRBV2 and TRBJ1-6, with D possibly matching TRBD1 (5 bases). Trimming stripped 8 bases from V and 10 bases from J, with 21 bases between. The CDR3 is made up of 15 amino acids. The germline V gene encodes CDR1 SNHLY and CDR2 FYNNEI. The CDR3 region has the DNA TGTGCCAGCTCCTGGGGGGACCCCTCCGGGTCACCCCTCCACTTT. It codes for CASSWGDPSGSPLHF.

As to this clone: A read error may be the cause here, since a much bigger clone is one base away. Other nucleotide sequences in the sample specify the same CDR3. This CDR3 reads CASSLGRETQYF. The CDR3, as DNA: TGTGCCAGCAGCTTAGGTCGGGAGACCCAGTACTTC. The chain employs TRBV7-2 and TRBJ2-5; D unresolved. Trimming shortened V by 1 base and J by 5 bases, and 5 bases separated the two germline ends. In germline, CDR1 is SGHTA, CDR2 FQGNSA. This CDR3 is 12 amino acids long.

CDR3 nucleotide sequence: TGTGCCAGCAGCTTCCCGGGACAGGCGAACTATGGCTACACCTTC. Residues: CASSFPGQANYGYTF. This rearrangement joins TRBV5-6 to TRBJ1-2; 8 nucleotides match TRBD1. From germline, CDR1 is SGHDT and CDR2 YYEEEE. The CDR3 is 15 residues long. The V and J ends lost 2 bases and 2 bases, in that order; junction bases with no gene match: 5.

This chain uses TRBV6-5 with TRBJ1-1, with a possible D match to TRBD1 (5 bases). V lost 10 bases to trimming and J lost 1 base, with 16 bases between them. The CDR3 has 14 residues. Per germline, CDR1 MNHEY and CDR2 SVGAGI. The CDR3 bases are TGTGCCACCATACTTATCGGGGGGAACACTGAAGCTTTCTTT. Encoded protein: CATILIGGNTEAFF.

The table lists this clone with a few counts. This rearrangement joins TRBV10-2 to TRBJ1-4; 8 bases are a match to TRBD1. Trimming removed 6 bases from V and 7 bases from J; junction bases left unmatched: 7. This CDR3 comprises 14 residues. CDR1 and CDR2 (germline): WSHSY, SAAADI. CDR3 in DNA: TGCGCCAGCAGCTTGACAGGGGCGGGTGAAAAACTGTTTTTT. It is translated as CASSLTGAGEKLFF.

The CDR3 DNA is TGTGCCTGGAGTTCAGGACTTTCGGCCGTGGCCCAGTACTTC. Translation gives CAWSSGLSAVAQYF. The chain couples TRBV30 to TRBJ2-5, with TRBD2 as a possible D gene (5 bases). The CDR3 consists of 14 residues. Trimming removed 2 bases from V and 9 bases from J, with 19 bases in between. The V gene's germline CDR1 is GTSNPN and CDR2 SVGIG (reference sequence).

This chain uses TRBV2 with TRBJ1-4; the D gene is possibly TRBD1 (5 bases). The CDR3 totals 14 residues. CDR1 and CDR2 from the germline V gene are SNHLY and FYNNEI. V was shortened by 10 bases and J by 4 bases, with 16 bases between the two germline ends. In nucleotides, the CDR3 is TGTGCCACCGGTTGGGGGAACGGTAATGAAAAACTGTTTTTT. Translation: CATGWGNGNEKLFF.

This clone is a singleton in its sample. A much more abundant neighbour one base away suggests this may be a read error. This specimen includes other DNA sequences encoding the same CDR3. The chain links TRBV7-2 to TRBJ2-5; TRBD2 matches at 8 bases. The CDR3 is 14 amino acids. CDR1 and CDR2 from the germline V gene are SGHTA and FQGNSA. V lost 5 bases and J lost 4; bases outside the gene matches: 6. Here the CDR3 DNA reads TGTGCCAGCAGCCCCAGCGGGAGAGGAGAGACCCAGTACTTC. Protein product: CASSPSGRGETQYF. The full variable domain, rest sourced from reference TRBV7-2 and TRBJ2-5, is GAGVSQSPSNKVTEKGKDVELRCDPISGHTALYWYRQSLGQGLEFLIYFQGNSAPDKSGLPSDRFSAERTGGSVSTLTIQRTQQEDSAVYLCASSPSGRGETQYFGPGTRLLVL.